This T cell receptor (beta chain) was retrieved from a study of blood T cell repertoires in COVID-19. Turning to the study itself: Sample material is recorded as cDNA or gDNA derived from T cells, B-cell-depleted T cells, or PBMCs.

In the study's own analysis: The assay estimated nucleated cells by amplifying reference gene primers. Clones were sequenced by immunoSEQ multiplex PCR, and TCRdb holds only the in-frame ones, with some missing. D and trimming come from the DNA, and the V and J calls and clone size come from that table. The repertoire has 270,000 or so clones, approximately 81% of them found once; the top ten carry less than 8.5%. In terms of age and location, participants ranged from roughly 18 to 89 years and lived in around 22 US areas. A COVID-19 case had been met by exposed participants during the 2 weeks before study entry. Points on this clone: The sample carries other DNA sequences with the same CDR3.

The germline V gene has CDR1 SGHNT and CDR2 YYREEE (reference sequence). This CDR3 has 15 residues. The V segment lost 0 bases and the J segment 6 bases; nucleotides outside the gene matches: 1. Sequences were obtained from PBMCs or T cells enriched from blood (not recorded which). This TCR derives from a woman in her 50s who had been exposed to COVID-19. This chain links TRBV5-4 with TRBJ1-6; 9 bases fit TRBD1. The CDR3 reads CASSLGQGVNSPLHF. The CDR3 DNA reads TGTGCCAGCAGCTTGGGACAGGGGGTTAATTCACCCCTCCACTTT.